A selection of T cell receptor beta chains follows, all from one sample in a study of CD8 T cells in ankylosing spondylitis. TCRdb re-analysed the 5' RACE reads in MiXCR, keeping a single row per CDR3 protein. The sample holds fewer than 400,000 distinct CDR3 sequences; approximately 20% are singletons and the top ten take about 16%. The sequenced sample consisted of blood, either unsorted or a sorted T cell fraction (not recorded which). Source of these receptors: a male donor with ankylosing spondylitis. Both conserved end residues are part of each CDR3. The D gene is left open where the match is weak. Size is omitted from some rows. Given values are once, few, many or a class for expanded clones.

>TRBD2|.|18|TRBJ2-2|TRBV5-1
TGCGCCAGCAGCTTACGTGGACTAGCGGGGCTTAACACCGGGGAGCTGTTTTTT
CASSLRGLAGLNTGELFF
>.|.|14|TRBJ1-1|TRBV6-5
TGTGCCAGCAGTTACCGGGGGCCTTACACTGAAGCTTTCTTT
CASSYRGPYTEAFF
>.|.|16|TRBJ1-4|TRBV25-1
TGTGCCAGCAGTGAATACCAGATCGCAACTAATGAAAAACTGTTTTTT
CASSEYQIATNEKLFF
>.|.|14|TRBJ1-2|TRBV18
TGTGCCAGCTCACCTTTAGGTGGGGGCGATGGCTACACCTTC
CASSPLGGGDGYTF
>TRBD2|few|16|TRBJ2-1|TRBV10-1
TGCGCCAGCAGTGAAAGTTTCCTAGCGGGAATAGGTGAGCAGTTCTTC
CASSESFLAGIGEQFF
>.|.|15|TRBJ2-2|TRBV7-3
TGTGCCAGCAGCATCACTCCTTCGAACACCGGGGAGCTGTTTTTT
CASSITPSNTGELFF
>.|.|12|TRBJ2-5|TRBV29-1
TGCAGCGTTGAGCATGGCCAAGAGACCCAGTACTTC
CSVEHGQETQYF
>.|.|12|TRBJ2-5|TRBV29-1
TGCAGCGTTGCCGTAGGTGCAGAGACCCAGTACTTC
CSVAVGAETQYF
>.|.|15|TRBJ1-1|TRBV5-1
TGCGCCAGCAGCTTGTATTCAGGGCAGAACACTGAAGCTTTCTTT
CASSLYSGQNTEAFF
>.|few|16|TRBJ2-3|TRBV12-3/TRBV12-4
TGTGCCAGCAGTTTTTTTGGCGGGCAGCGCACAGATACGCAGTATTTT
CASSFFGGQRTDTQYF
>.|.|14|TRBJ1-1|TRBV6-5
TGTGCCAGCAGTTACTCAACAGGGAAGCGGGGGGCTTTCTTT
CASSYSTGKRGAFF
>TRBD2|few|14|TRBJ2-4|TRBV20-1
TGCAGTGCCCACACGGGAGGGCCGGGAAACATTCAGTACTTC
CSAHTGGPGNIQYF
>TRBD2|.|15|TRBJ2-1|TRBV5-1
TGCGCCAGCAGCTTGGGACTAGGAGCGGGGGTCGAGCAGTTCTTC
CASSLGLGAGVEQFF
>TRBD1|few|13|TRBJ2-7|TRBV9
TGTGCCAGCAGCGTAGTGGCAGGGGGCGAGCAGTACTTC
CASSVVAGGEQYF
>TRBD1|.|16|TRBJ2-2|TRBV4-1
TGCGCCAGCAGCCAAGCCGGGACAGTGAACACCGGGGAGCTGTTTTTT
CASSQAGTVNTGELFF
>TRBD2|few|18|TRBJ2-6|TRBV11-2
TGTGCCAGCTGGTGGGGACTAGCGCCAAACTCTGGGGCCAACGTCCTGACTTTC
CASWWGLAPNSGANVLTF
>.|many|12|TRBJ2-1|TRBV28
TGTGCCAGCAGCTTACGCTACAATGAGCAGTTCTTC
CASSLRYNEQFF
>.|few|16|TRBJ2-7|TRBV21-1
TGTGCCAGCAGCAATTATCTCTCTAGCGGGAGGGTCGAGCAGTACTTC
CASSNYLSSGRVEQYF
>.|.|15|TRBJ2-1|TRBV28
TGTGCCAGTAGGAACGCTGGAGGGAGAGGGAATGAGCAGTTCTTC
CASRNAGGRGNEQFF
>TRBD2|few|14|TRBJ2-5|TRBV5-1
TGCGCCAGCAGCTTGGTTAGCGGGAGAGAGACCCAGTACTTC
CASSLVSGRETQYF
>.|few|14|TRBJ2-1|TRBV7-2
TGTGCCAGCAGCTTAAGATCGGCCTACAATGAGCAGTTCTTC
CASSLRSAYNEQFF
>TRBD2|few|17|TRBJ2-7|TRBV6-5
TGTGCCAGCAGTTACCCGGGACTAGCGGGAGGGACCTACGAGCAGTACTTC
CASSYPGLAGGTYEQYF
>.|.|12|TRBJ2-1|TRBV20-1
TGCAGTGCTAGGAGGCCATACAATGAGCAGTTCTTC
CSARRPYNEQFF
>.|many|17|TRBJ2-3|TRBV15
TGTGCCACCAGCAGAGACGGGACGGTAGGGGTTCAGGATACGCAGTATTTT
CATSRDGTVGVQDTQYF
>.|.|13|TRBJ2-1|TRBV29-1
TGCAGCGTTATTCCTAGACCGGCCAATGAGCAGTTCTTC
CSVIPRPANEQFF
>TRBD2|.|16|TRBJ2-3|TRBV13
TGTGCCAGCCACACAAGCGGGGATTTATACACAGATACGCAGTATTTT
CASHTSGDLYTDTQYF
>.|.|13|TRBJ2-2|TRBV2
TGTGCCAGCAGTGAATTGCATACCGGGGAGCTGTTTTTT
CASSELHTGELFF
>TRBD1|.|15|TRBJ1-4|TRBV30
TGTGCCTGGAGTGGACAGGGTTGGGCTAATGAAAAACTGTTTTTT
CAWSGQGWANEKLFF
>.|few|15|TRBJ2-6|TRBV12-3/TRBV12-4
TGTGCCAGTAGTTTTTGGAACTCTGGGGCCAACGTCCTGACTTTC
CASSFWNSGANVLTF
>.|few|14|TRBJ2-3|TRBV11-2
TGTGCCAGCGATAAAGGACAGTCCACAGATACGCAGTATTTT
CASDKGQSTDTQYF
>.|few|15|TRBJ2-1|TRBV7-9
TGTGCCAGCAGCCGGCGGGACCCAGGGTCCAATGAGCAGTTCTTC
CASSRRDPGSNEQFF
>TRBD2|few|16|TRBJ2-1|TRBV20-1
TGCAGTGCTAGAAGAAGTCCGAGCGGGAGATACAATGAGCAGTTCTTC
CSARRSPSGRYNEQFF
>.|few|13|TRBJ2-3|TRBV15
TGTGCCACCAGCAGAGACCCCACAGATACGCAGTATTTT
CATSRDPTDTQYF
>TRBD2|once|14|TRBJ2-7|TRBV27
TGTGCCAGCAGAGGCGGGAGGCTCTCCTACGAGCAGTACTTC
CASRGGRLSYEQYF
>.|few|13|TRBJ2-3|TRBV28
TGTGCCAGCAGGAAGGGGGGCACAGATACGCAGTATTTT
CASRKGGTDTQYF
>.|few|12|TRBJ1-6|TRBV27
TGTGCCAGCAGTTTCCTGAATTCACCCCTCCACTTT
CASSFLNSPLHF
>TRBD2|.|17|TRBJ2-3|TRBV28
TGTGCCAGCAGTTACGGGACTAGCGGGAGTGGTGCAGATACGCAGTATTTT
CASSYGTSGSGADTQYF
>TRBD1|.|14|TRBJ2-3|TRBV20-1
TGCAGTGCCACCGGGACAGGGGGCACAGATACGCAGTATTTT
CSATGTGGTDTQYF